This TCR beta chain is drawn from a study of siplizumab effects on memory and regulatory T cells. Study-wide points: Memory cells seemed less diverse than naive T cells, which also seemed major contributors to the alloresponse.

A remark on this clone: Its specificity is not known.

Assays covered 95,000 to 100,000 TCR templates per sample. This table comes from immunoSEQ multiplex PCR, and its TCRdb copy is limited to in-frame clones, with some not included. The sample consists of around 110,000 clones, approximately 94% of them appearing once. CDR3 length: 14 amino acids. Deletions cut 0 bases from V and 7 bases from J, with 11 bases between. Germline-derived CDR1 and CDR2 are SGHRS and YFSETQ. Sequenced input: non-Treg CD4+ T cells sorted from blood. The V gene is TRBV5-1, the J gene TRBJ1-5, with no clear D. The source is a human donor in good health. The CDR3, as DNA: TGCGCCAGCAGCTTGGGGGCCCTCGGGCAGCCCCAGCATTTT. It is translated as CASSLGALGQPQHF.